The 29 T cell receptor beta chains given below trace back to one sample, sequenced in a study of cytomegalovirus exposure and HLA in healthy donors. Use of 60 Vbeta and 13 Jbeta primers characterized the PCR. Generated by immunoSEQ multiplex PCR, the TCRdb table keeps only in-frame clones and is missing some. The sample contains roughly 120,000 clones, 74% of which appear only once. Specimen: PBMCs. These TCRs come from a woman aged 50 to 65 in good health and CMV-seropositive.

As for this clone: Different DNA sequences within this sample yield the same CDR3. This chain connects TRBV7-3 to TRBJ2-5; 7 nucleotides align to TRBD2. Germline CDR1 reads SGHTA; CDR2 reads FQGTGA. CDR3 length: 13 residues. V lost 3 bases and J lost 5; bases outside the gene matches: 3. CDR3 sequence reads: CASSLGGRETQYF. The CDR3 DNA sequence: TGTGCCAGCAGCTTGGGGGGGAGGGAGACCCAGTACTTC.

The chain is built from TRBV9 and TRBJ2-1; TRBD2 aligns across 7 bases. The V gene end was trimmed by 4 bases and the J gene end by 2 bases; junction bases not matched to a gene: 9. In germline, CDR1 is SGDLS, CDR2 YYNGEE. This CDR3 is built from 16 residues. CDR3 nucleotides: TGTGCCAGCAGCCCCAGAGCGGGGATTGCCTACAATGAGCAGTTCTTC. Protein product: CASSPRAGIAYNEQFF.

This chain links TRBV5-4 with TRBJ2-5; 9 bases fit TRBD2. V was pared by 4 bases and J by 5 bases, with 9 bases of the junction left unmatched. The CDR3 consists of 15 residues. Germline CDR1 is SGHNT and CDR2 is YYREEE (reference sequence). The CDR3 loop reads CASSPAGGRGETQYF. CDR3 sequence (DNA): TGTGCCAGCAGCCCAGCGGGGGGCCGGGGGGAGACCCAGTACTTC.

The chain combines TRBV4-1 with TRBJ2-4; a weak D match, TRBD2 (6 bases). Germline V gene data show CDR1 as MGHRA and CDR2 as YSYEKL. V shed 1 base and J shed 4 bases, with 14 bases lying between them. The CDR3 is made up of 16 amino acids. The CDR3 reads CASSQVSSGGKNIQYF. As DNA, the CDR3 is TGCGCCAGCAGCCAAGTGAGTAGTGGAGGGAAAAACATTCAGTACTTC.

J is TRBJ2-4 and V is TRBV4-2; D might be TRBD2 (6 bases). CDR1 is LGHNA and CDR2 is YNFKEQ in the germline V gene. Trimming shortened V by 7 bases and J by 6 bases, and 19 bases separated the two germline ends. This CDR3 has 15 residues. In DNA form, the CDR3 reads TGTGCCAGCACTCGAACCGGGGCCGGGGGAAACATTCAGTACTTC. This sequence encodes CASTRTGAGGNIQYF.

This clone showed up just a few times. The chain uses TRBV28 and TRBJ2-1; 9 bases fit TRBD2. This CDR3 is 15 amino acids long. The ends lost 4 bases at V and 15 bases at J; junction bases unmatched: 16. CDR1 MDHEN and CDR2 SYDVKM come from the germline V gene. The CDR3 here is CASSWGGLRGGLVFF. The CDR3 coding sequence is TGTGCCAGCAGTTGGGGTGGATTGCGGGGGGGCCTAGTGTTCTTC.

This sequence joins TRBV10-3 and TRBJ2-7, with 7 bases aligning to TRBD1. The CDR3 consists of 15 residues. Trimming took 8 bases from V and 3 from J; bases not matched to a gene: 13. Per the germline V gene, CDR1 is ENHRY and CDR2 is SYGVKD. The CDR3 coding sequence is TGTGCCATCGGATTTACGGACAGGCCTCGCTACGAGCAGTACTTC. This translates into CAIGFTDRPRYEQYF.

CDR3 region: CASSFSDQPQHF. In DNA form, the CDR3 reads TGTGCCAGCAGTTTCTCAGATCAGCCCCAGCATTTT. The rearrangement links TRBV28 to TRBJ1-5; D unresolved. CDR3 length: 12 amino acids. Per germline, CDR1 MDHEN and CDR2 SYDVKM. Deletions cut 3 bases from V and 5 bases from J, with 5 bases between.

V and J are TRBV5-1 and TRBJ2-2; 12 positions agree with TRBD2. The ends lost 2 bases at V and 3 bases at J; junction bases unmatched: 5. The CDR3 has 17 residues. CDR1 is SGHRS, CDR2 YFSETQ, per germline. The CDR3 sequence is CASSFRLAGAYTGELFF. Here the CDR3 DNA reads TGCGCCAGCAGCTTCCGACTAGCGGGGGCGTACACCGGGGAGCTGTTTTTT.

This clone was counted between two and nine times. The chain couples TRBV7-6 to TRBJ2-5, with D uncertain. Per germline, CDR1 SGHVS and CDR2 FNYEAQ. The CDR3 has 11 amino acids. Trimming took 2 bases from V and 7 from J, leaving 5 bases between them. CDR3 loop: CASSLTLTQYF. CDR3 DNA: TGTGCCAGCAGCTTAACTCTGACCCAGTACTTC.

The CDR3 DNA sequence: TGTGCCAGTAGTATGACCCCCAACAGGGCAGAGACCCAGTACTTC. Translated, it gives CASSMTPNRAETQYF. This chain joins TRBV19 and TRBJ2-5; tentative D call: TRBD1 (6 bases). Trimming cost V 3 bases and J 4 bases, with 15 bases left between them. Germline lookup yields CDR1 LNHDA and CDR2 SQIVND (reference sequence). The CDR3 is 15 amino acids.

V is TRBV13 and J is TRBJ2-1; 7 bases agree with TRBD2. Germline V gene sequence: CDR1 PRHDT, CDR2 FYEKMQ (reference sequence). The CDR3 covers 16 residues. V lost 6 bases and J lost 3; bases outside the gene matches: 11. CDR3 residues: CASSSGIAGHYNEQFF. The CDR3 region has the DNA TGTGCCAGCAGTTCCGGCATAGCGGGCCACTACAATGAGCAGTTCTTC.

The rearrangement joins TRBV11-2 to TRBJ2-3, with 10 bases aligning to TRBD2. The junction had 12 bases not matched to a gene; V was cut back by 2 bases and J by 7 bases. The CDR3 totals 17 residues. Germline V CDR1 and CDR2: SGHAT, FQNNGV. The CDR3 is CASSLSPAGGPRNTQYF. The CDR3 DNA reads TGTGCCAGCAGCTTATCCCCAGCGGGGGGGCCGAGGAATACGCAGTATTTT. The variable domain in full, with the rest retrieved from reference TRBV11-2 and TRBJ2-3, is EAGVAQSPRYKIIEKRQSVAFWCNPISGHATLYWYQQILGQGPKLLIQFQNNGVVDDSQLPKDRFSAERLKGVDSTLKIQPAKLEDSAVYLCASSLSPAGGPRNTQYFGPGTRLTVL.

This sequence joins TRBV7-2 and TRBJ1-1; 7 bases match TRBD1. The V gene end was trimmed by 5 bases and the J gene end by 4 bases; junction bases not matched to a gene: 10. The CDR3 loop spans 15 amino acids. Looked up from germline, CDR1 is SGHTA and CDR2 is FQGNSA. For the CDR3, the DNA is TGTGCCAGCAGCCTTTACAGGGGTGCTGGCACTGAAGCTTTCTTT. Amino acids: CASSLYRGAGTEAFF.

The V call is TRBV15, the J call TRBJ2-7; maybe TRBD1 (6 bases). Trimming left V 3 bases short and J 0 bases short, with 9 bases between. The CDR3 has 14 amino acids. Germline V gene lookup returns CDR1 LNHNV and CDR2 YYDKDF (reference sequence). The CDR3 DNA reads as TGTGCCACCAGCAGGGACAGCGACTCCTACGAGCAGTACTTC. Translating it yields CATSRDSDSYEQYF. Drawing the rest from reference TRBV15 and TRBJ2-7, the complete variable domain is DAMVIQNPRYQVTQFGKPVTLSCSQTLNHNVMYWYQQKSSQAPKLLFHYYDKDFNNEADTPDNFQSRRPNTSFCFLDIRSPGLGDTAMYLCATSRDSDSYEQYFGPGTRLTVT.

This sequence joins TRBV19 and TRBJ2-3, with TRBD1 identical over 9 bases. The CDR3 has 14 residues. V lost 5 bases and J lost 4; bases outside the gene matches: 4. The germline V gene has CDR1 LNHDA and CDR2 SQIVND (reference sequence). CDR3 DNA: TGTGCCAGTAGTGAGGGACAGGGATCAGATACGCAGTATTTT. This sequence encodes CASSEGQGSDTQYF. Full variable domain (outside the CDR3, taken from reference TRBV19 and TRBJ2-3): DGGITQSPKYLFRKEGQNVTLSCEQNLNHDAMYWYRQDPGQGLRLIYYSQIVNDFQKGDIAEGYSVSREKKESFPLTVTSAQKNPTAFYLCASSEGQGSDTQYFGPGTRLTVL.

This clone was seen only once. Here the CDR3 reads CASSYRGTGGQPQHF. The CDR3, as DNA: TGTGCCAGCAGTTACCGAGGGACAGGGGGTCAGCCCCAGCATTTT. The gene calls are TRBV6-6 and TRBJ1-5, with TRBD1 matching 11 bases. The CDR3 length is 15 residues. J lost 6 bases, V lost 2 bases, and 3 bases had no gene match. Germline CDR1 MNHNY, CDR2 SVGAGI (reference sequence).

This chain connects TRBV18 to TRBJ1-6, with 8 bases matching TRBD1. V lost 3 bases to trimming and J lost 4 bases; unmatched junction nucleotides: 2. The CDR3 length is 15 residues. Germline CDR1 KGHSH, CDR2 LQKENI. As DNA, the CDR3 is TGTGCCAGCTCACCCGGACAGGGATATAATTCACCCCTCCACTTT. As protein: CASSPGQGYNSPLHF.

This rearrangement joins TRBV5-5 to TRBJ2-3; 8 nucleotides agree with TRBD2. The CDR3 loop spans 14 amino acids. The V gene's germline CDR1 is SGHKS and CDR2 YYEKEE (reference sequence). Losses at the gene ends were 9 bases for V and 0 bases for J; bases not matched to a gene: 6. CDR3 nucleotides: TGTGCCACTCCGGGGGGGGCAAGCACAGATACGCAGTATTTT. Protein product: CATPGGASTDTQYF.

The chain joins TRBV5-6 to TRBJ2-3; TRBD1 agrees at 9 bases. Germline values: CDR1 SGHDT, CDR2 YYEEEE. The CDR3 covers 16 residues. Germline trimming cut 3 bases from V and 4 bases from J; bases unmatched to any gene: 9. The CDR3 reads CASSWDRDRAPDTQYF. As DNA, the CDR3 is TGTGCCAGCAGCTGGGACCGGGACAGGGCCCCAGATACGCAGTATTTT.

This clone came up a few times. This rearrangement joins TRBV6-6 to TRBJ1-4; the D is unclear. Germline V gives CDR1 MNHNY, CDR2 SVGAGI (reference sequence). With 5 bases removed from V and 6 bases from J, the gap between germline ends came to 16 bases. This CDR3 spans 15 amino acids. CDR3 nucleotides: TGTGCCAGCAGTAACCCAGGATTCGAAGATGAAAAACTGTTTTTT. It specifies CASSNPGFEDEKLFF.

This chain joins TRBV7-2 and TRBJ1-5; D may be TRBD1 (5 bases). Germline V gene data show CDR1 as SGHTA and CDR2 as FQGNSA. This CDR3 spans 13 amino acids. V lost 5 bases and J lost 10, with 15 bases in between. The chain's CDR3 is CASSPGVNLPQHF. The DNA for the CDR3 is TGTGCCAGCAGCCCGGGGGTGAATTTACCCCAGCATTTT.

In regard to this clone: A read error may produce the germline difference seen at one junction end. The same CDR3 is also encoded by other DNA sequences in this sample. This chain joins TRBV19 and TRBJ1-5; TRBD1 agrees at 7 bases. This CDR3 region has 15 residues. Per the germline V gene, CDR1 is LNHDA and CDR2 is SQIVND (reference sequence). The CDR3 DNA is TGCGCCAGTAGTAAAGGACAGGTTAGCAATCAGCCCCAGCATTTT. Amino acids: CASSKGQVSNQPQHF.

The chain links TRBV18 to TRBJ2-7; D gene ambiguous. V lost 3 bases, J lost 3 bases, and 6 bases lay in between. The CDR3 loop spans 12 amino acids. Germline V gene sequence: CDR1 KGHSH, CDR2 LQKENI. CDR3: CASSPPSYEQYF. CDR3 sequence (DNA): TGTGCCAGCTCACCCCCGAGCTACGAGCAGTACTTC.

The J gene is TRBJ2-4, the V gene TRBV18; 8 bases agree with TRBD1. The germline CDR1 and CDR2 sequences are KGHSH and LQKENI. V was clipped by 5 bases and J by 1 base; unmatched bases: 4. The CDR3 length is 15 residues. The CDR3 sequence is CASSDRGAAKNIQYF. Here the CDR3 DNA reads TGTGCCAGCTCAGACAGGGGAGCGGCCAAAAACATTCAGTACTTC.

A note on this clone: Relative to the germline gene, one junction end is altered; a read error may explain this. The chain combines TRBV4-2 with TRBJ2-3, with 12 positions matching TRBD2. The CDR3 loop spans 18 amino acids. Germline CDR1 reads LGHNA; CDR2 reads YNFKEQ. The CDR3, as DNA: TGTGCCAGCAGCGAAGAGGCTAGCGGGGGGGGTATCACAGATACGCAGTATTTT. Translating gives CASSEEASGGGITDTQYF.

This clone has more than one count but fewer than ten. V usage is TRBV9 and J usage is TRBJ1-5; TRBD1 might be the D (6 bases). Germline V gene sequence: CDR1 SGDLS, CDR2 YYNGEE. The V end lost 2 bases, the J end lost 3 bases, and 15 bases lay between the germline ends. The CDR3 covers 16 residues. The CDR3 coding sequence is TGTGCCAGCAGCGTGGGGGGGGCGGTCAACAATCAGCCCCAGCATTTT. Its translation is CASSVGGAVNNQPQHF.

V and J are TRBV5-1 and TRBJ1-3, with 7 bases aligning to TRBD1. Germline values: CDR1 SGHRS, CDR2 YFSETQ. The junction had 9 bases not matched to a gene; V was cut back by 6 bases and J by 0 bases. The CDR3 runs 16 residues. The CDR3 coding sequence is TGCGCCAGCACTCTGGGACAGACAAACTCTGGAAACACCATATATTTT. This codes for CASTLGQTNSGNTIYF.

To note about this clone: Germline is not matched at one junction end, which may reflect a read error. The sample holds other DNA sequences that translate to the same CDR3. The chain uses TRBV6-6 and TRBJ2-7; D perhaps matches TRBD2 (5 bases). The CDR3 runs to 13 residues. Looked up from germline, CDR1 is MNHNY and CDR2 is SVGAGI (reference sequence). This CDR3 reads CASSYSRGSEQYF. The CDR3 bases are TGTGCCAGCAGCTACTCGAGAGGGAGCGAGCAGTACTTC.